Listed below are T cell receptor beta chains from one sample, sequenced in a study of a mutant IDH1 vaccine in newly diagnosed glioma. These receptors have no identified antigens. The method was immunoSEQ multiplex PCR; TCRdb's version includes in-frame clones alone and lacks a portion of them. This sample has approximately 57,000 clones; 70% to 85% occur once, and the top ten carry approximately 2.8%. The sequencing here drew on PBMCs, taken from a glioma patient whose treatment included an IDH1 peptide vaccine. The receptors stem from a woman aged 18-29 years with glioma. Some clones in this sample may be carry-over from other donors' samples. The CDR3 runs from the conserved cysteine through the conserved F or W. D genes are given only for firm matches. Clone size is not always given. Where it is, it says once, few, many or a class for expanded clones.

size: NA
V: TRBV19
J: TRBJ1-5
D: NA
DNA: TGTGCCAGTAGTATCCAAAATCAGCCCCAGCATTTT
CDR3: CASSIQNQPQHF

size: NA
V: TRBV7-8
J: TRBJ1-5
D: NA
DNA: TGTGCCAGCAGCGAGTTACAGGGCCCCAGTCAGCCCCAGCATTTT
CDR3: CASSELQGPSQPQHF

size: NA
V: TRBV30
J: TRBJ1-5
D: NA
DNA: TGTGCCTGGAGTGTACAGAGCGGGCTTCGGCAGCCCCAGCATTTT
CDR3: CAWSVQSGLRQPQHF

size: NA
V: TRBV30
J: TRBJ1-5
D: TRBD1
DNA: TGTGCCTGGGACAGGGATACTCAGCCCCAGCATTTT
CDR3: CAWDRDTQPQHF

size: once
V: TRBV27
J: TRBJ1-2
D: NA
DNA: TGTGCCAGCAGTCGGGTAGCGGGGGACTATGGCTACACCTTC
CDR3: CASSRVAGDYGYTF

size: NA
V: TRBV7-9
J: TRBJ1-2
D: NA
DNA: TGTGCCAGCAGCTTAGAAAGGTTCAGAAACTATGGCTACACCTTC
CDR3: CASSLERFRNYGYTF

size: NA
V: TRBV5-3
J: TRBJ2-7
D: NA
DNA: TGTGCCAGAAGCTTGTACTACGAGCAGTACTTC
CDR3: CARSLYYEQYF

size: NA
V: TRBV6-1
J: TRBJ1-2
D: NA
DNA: TGTGCCAGCAGTGAAGGGGGGGGGACCAACTATGGCTACACCTTC
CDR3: CASSEGGGTNYGYTF

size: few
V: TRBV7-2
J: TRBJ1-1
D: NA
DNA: TGTGCCAGCAGCTTAGGGGGGGGAACCAACACTGAAGCTTTCTTT
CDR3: CASSLGGGTNTEAFF

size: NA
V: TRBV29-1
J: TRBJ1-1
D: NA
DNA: TGCAGCGTCCCGGCTGGGAACACTGAAGCTTTCTTT
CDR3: CSVPAGNTEAFF

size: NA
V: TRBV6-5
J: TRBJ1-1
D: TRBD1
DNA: TGTGCCAGCAGTCGACAGGGTGGCTCTGAAGCTTTCTTT
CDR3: CASSRQGGSEAFF

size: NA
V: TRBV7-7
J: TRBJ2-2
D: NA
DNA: TGTGCCAGCAGCGAGAGGCCCAACGGGGAGCTGTTTTTT
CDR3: CASSERPNGELFF

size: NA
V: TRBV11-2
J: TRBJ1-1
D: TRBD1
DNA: TGTGCCAGCAGCCTAGGACGGGACAGGGCTGCGAACACTGAAGCTTTCTTT
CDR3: CASSLGRDRAANTEAFF

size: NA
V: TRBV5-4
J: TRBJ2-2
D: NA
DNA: TGTGCCAGCAGCTCTATCACCGGGGAGCTGTTTTTT
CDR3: CASSSITGELFF

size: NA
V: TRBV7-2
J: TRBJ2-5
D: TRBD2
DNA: TGTGCCAGCAGCCTAGCGGGGGGGCCAGAGACCCAGTACTTC
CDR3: CASSLAGGPETQYF

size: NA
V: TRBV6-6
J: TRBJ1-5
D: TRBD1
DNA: TGTGCCAGCAGTTACTCGACAGGGGGCATGAATCAGCCCCAGCATTTT
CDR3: CASSYSTGGMNQPQHF

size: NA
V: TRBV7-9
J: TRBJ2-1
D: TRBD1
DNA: TGTGCCAGCAGCTCGACAGGGGCTGGGGACAATGAGCAGTTCTTC
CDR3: CASSSTGAGDNEQFF

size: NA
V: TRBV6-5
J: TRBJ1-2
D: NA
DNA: TGTGCCAGCAGTTACTCGGGCGAAGGCTATGGCTACACCTTC
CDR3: CASSYSGEGYGYTF

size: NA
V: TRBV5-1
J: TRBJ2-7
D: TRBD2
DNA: TGCGCCAGCAGCTCTGGGCTAGCGGGAAGGAACTACGAGCAGTACTTC
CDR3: CASSSGLAGRNYEQYF

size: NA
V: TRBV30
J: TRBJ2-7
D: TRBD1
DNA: TGTGCCTGGCAACAGGGGTTTGAGCAGTACTTC
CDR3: CAWQQGFEQYF

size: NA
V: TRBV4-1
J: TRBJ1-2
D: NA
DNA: TGCGCCAGCAGCCAAGAAGGTGGCAGGGCCTATGGCTACACCTTC
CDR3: CASSQEGGRAYGYTF

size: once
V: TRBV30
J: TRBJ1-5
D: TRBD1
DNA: TGTGCCTGGAGCCTCATCCAGGGGGGTCAGCCCCAGCATTTT
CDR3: CAWSLIQGGQPQHF

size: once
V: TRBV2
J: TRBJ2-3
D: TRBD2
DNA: TGTGCCAGTAGGTGGCTAGCGGGGGGGTCAGATACGCAGTATTTT
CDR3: CASRWLAGGSDTQYF

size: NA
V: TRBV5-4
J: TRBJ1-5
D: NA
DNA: TGTGCCAGCAGCTTGGACAGGGATCAGCCCCAGCATTTT
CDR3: CASSLDRDQPQHF